These 21 T cell receptor beta chains came from one sample sequenced in a study of blood T cells in healthy people across ages. PCR was performed a second time for about 7 to 12 cycles using a sample-barcoded 5' primer and a J-beta primer mix. TCRdb used MiXCR to reprocess the 5' RACE reads, holding one entry per CDR3 protein. This table has approximately 1.5 million distinct CDR3 sequences, roughly 30% appearing once. Sequenced material: blood. The source is a woman between 25 and 40 years old in good health.

This sequence joins TRBV20-1 and TRBJ1-6; 8 nucleotides align to TRBD1. The CDR3 is 14 residues long. V trimming: 3 bases; J trimming: 8 bases; junction bases outside the gene matches: 6. The germline gives CDR1 DFQATT, CDR2 SNEGSKA (reference sequence). The CDR3 DNA reads as TGCAGTGCTAGCATGGGACAGGCGGATTCACCCCTCCACTTT. This encodes CSASMGQADSPLHF.

The genes are TRBV7-2 and TRBJ2-7; D may match TRBD1 or TRBD2 (5 bases each). Germline V gene sequence: CDR1 SGHTA, CDR2 FQGNSA. This CDR3 spans 16 amino acids. Trimming shortened V by 1 base and J by 2 bases, and 15 bases separated the two germline ends. The CDR3 DNA follows: TGTGCCAGCAGCTTAGGGGGGTCGGCCTTTGCCTACGAGCAGTACTTC. Protein sequence: CASSLGGSAFAYEQYF.

This chain uses TRBV28 with TRBJ2-7, with a weak D call TRBD2 (5 bases). CDR1 and CDR2 from the germline V gene are MDHEN and SYDVKM. The CDR3 runs 13 residues. The V end was cut by 7 bases, the J end by 4 bases, with 14 bases between. This CDR3 is CASMRELGYEQYF. In DNA form, the CDR3 reads TGTGCCAGCATGAGGGAACTGGGATACGAGCAGTACTTC. The full variable domain, in which reference TRBV28 and TRBJ2-7 provide the parts outside the CDR3, is DVKVTQSSRYLVKRTGEKVFLECVQDMDHENMFWYRQDPGLGLRLIYFSYDVKMKEKGDIPEGYSVSREKKERFSLILESASTNQTSMYLCASMRELGYEQYFGPGTRLTVT.

The rearrangement uses TRBV11-1 and TRBJ1-1; perhaps TRBD1 as D (5 bases). V lost 5 bases and J 6 bases, leaving 19 bases between the germline ends. Germline V CDR1 and CDR2: SGHAT, FQDESV (reference sequence). The CDR3 is 15 residues long. CDR3 region: CASSKWTPASSEAFF. The CDR3 coding sequence is TGTGCCAGCAGCAAATGGACACCGGCGAGTTCTGAAGCTTTCTTT.

This clonotype was observed once. Mismatch with germline at one junction end may stem from a read error. This chain links TRBV7-9 with TRBJ2-5, with 10 bases lining up with TRBD1. Germline V gene data show CDR1 as SEHNR and CDR2 as FQNEAQ (reference sequence). CDR3 length: 15 residues. CDR3 sequence (DNA): TGTACCAGCAGCTGGGACAGGGGAATTACAGAGACCCAGTACTTC. Residues: CTSSWDRGITETQYF. Full variable domain (remainder filled in from reference TRBV7-9 and TRBJ2-5): DTGVSQNPRHKITKRGQNVTFRCDPISEHNRLYWYRQTLGQGPEFLTYFQNEAQLEKSRLLSDRFSAERPKGSFSTLEIQRTEQGDSAMYLCTSSWDRGITETQYFGPGTRLLVL.

This chain links TRBV13 with TRBJ2-1; D is unclear. Looked up from germline, CDR1 is PRHDT and CDR2 is FYEKMQ (reference sequence). CDR3 length: 15 amino acids. Between the trimmed V and J ends, which lost 0 bases and 0 bases, there was a span of 6 bases. CDR3 nucleotide sequence: TGTGCCAGCAGCTTAGGTCATATCTCCTACAATGAGCAGTTCTTC. It is translated as CASSLGHISYNEQFF.

V and J are TRBV20-1 and TRBJ2-7; 10 nucleotides align to TRBD1. The CDR3 contains 14 residues. V lost 6 bases, J lost 2 bases, and 7 bases stayed unmatched. Germline CDR1 DFQATT, CDR2 SNEGSKA (reference sequence). CDR3 sequence (DNA): TGCAGTGCCAAACCCGGGACAGGGGCCTACGAGCAGTACTTC. It yields the protein CSAKPGTGAYEQYF.

The chain is built from TRBV10-3 and TRBJ1-2; the D gene is possibly TRBD1 (5 bases). This CDR3 comprises 14 residues. V was cut by 6 bases and J by 8 bases, with 19 bases left in between. Germline CDR1 is ENHRY and CDR2 is SYGVKD. CDR3 coding DNA: TGTGCCATCAGGGGGGTGGGCAGTCAGCAGGGCTACACCTTC. Encoded protein: CAIRGVGSQQGYTF.

For this clonotype: One end of the junction does not line up with germline, which may come from a read error. The chain is built from TRBV7-9 and TRBJ1-2; possibly TRBD1 for D (5 bases). CDR1 is SEHNR, CDR2 FQNEAQ, per germline (reference sequence). The CDR3 is made up of 14 amino acids. The CDR3 region is CASTLGRANCGYTF. The CDR3 DNA follows: TGTGCCAGCACCCTGGGCAGGGCTAACTGTGGCTACACCTTC. Based on the CDR3 plus reference TRBV7-9 and TRBJ1-2, the full variable domain is DTGVSQNPRHKITKRGQNVTFRCDPISEHNRLYWYRQTLGQGPEFLTYFQNEAQLEKSRLLSDRFSAERPKGSFSTLEIQRTEQGDSAMYLCASTLGRANCGYTFGSGTRLTVV.

About this clonotype: Possible read error: a much larger clone is one base away. The chain employs TRBV18 and TRBJ2-7; D possibly corresponds to TRBD2 (6 bases). Germline CDR1 reads KGHSH; CDR2 reads LQKENI. Trimming took off 3 bases at V and 3 bases at J, with 12 bases between the two ends. The CDR3 spans 14 residues. CDR3 protein: CASSPVQTSYEQYF. The CDR3 DNA sequence: TGTGCCAGCTCACCGGTCCAGACTAGCTACGAGCAGTACTTC.

The CDR3 is CASSLASGGTQETQYF. The CDR3 DNA reads TGTGCCAGCAGCTTGGCTAGCGGGGGGACACAAGAGACCCAGTACTTC. The chain is built from TRBV5-6 and TRBJ2-5; the match to TRBD2 covers 11 bases. The CDR3 is 16 amino acids. The ends lost 0 bases at V and 2 bases at J; junction bases unmatched: 3. CDR1 SGHDT and CDR2 YYEEEE come from the germline V gene.

This clonotype was counted between two and nine times. The V gene is TRBV5-1, the J gene TRBJ2-3, with D perhaps TRBD2 (5 bases). CDR3 length: 12 amino acids. The germline CDR1 and CDR2 sequences are SGHRS and YFSETQ. CDR3 amino acids: CGEQHSTDTQYF. The CDR3 DNA reads as TGCGGGGAGCAGCATAGCACAGATACGCAGTATTTT.

Many counts were recorded for this clonotype. V usage is TRBV5-6 and J usage is TRBJ2-1, with D unresolved. Per the germline V gene, CDR1 is SGHDT and CDR2 is YYEEEE. CDR3 size: 13 residues. Trimming shortened V by 4 bases and J by 6 bases, and 11 bases separated the two germline ends. Here the CDR3 DNA reads TGTGCCAGCAGCCTCCAAGTAGGCAATGAGCAGTTCTTC. It yields the protein CASSLQVGNEQFF. The full variable domain, completed using reference TRBV5-6 and TRBJ2-1, is DAGVTQSPTHLIKTRGQQVTLRCSPKSGHDTVSWYQQALGQGPQFIFQYYEEEERQRGNFPDRFSGHQFPNYSSELNVNALLLGDSALYLCASSLQVGNEQFFGPGTRLTVL.

This clonotype was counted between two and nine times. This chain connects TRBV7-2 to TRBJ2-3; D might be TRBD1 (6 bases). The ends were cut back, 4 bases at V and 0 bases at J, with 14 bases in the middle. The CDR3 covers 16 residues. Germline-derived CDR1 and CDR2 are SGHTA and FQGNSA. The CDR3 DNA reads TGTGCCAGCAGCTGGGGGACATTAACTAGCACAGATACGCAGTATTTT. It encodes CASSWGTLTSTDTQYF. Combining the CDR3 with reference TRBV7-2 and TRBJ2-3 gives the whole variable domain GAGVSQSPSNKVTEKGKDVELRCDPISGHTALYWYRQSLGQGLEFLIYFQGNSAPDKSGLPSDRFSAERTGGSVSTLTIQRTQQEDSAVYLCASSWGTLTSTDTQYFGPGTRLTVL.

This clonotype was counted between two and nine times. The chain uses TRBV20-1 and TRBJ2-5; TRBD2 aligns across 13 bases. CDR1 and CDR2 (germline): DFQATT, SNEGSKA (reference sequence). Unmatched junction bases numbered 8, after V lost 6 bases and J lost 4 bases. The CDR3 spans 15 residues. CDR3: CSAFGLAGDGETQYF. The CDR3, as DNA: TGCAGTGCCTTCGGACTAGCGGGAGATGGAGAGACCCAGTACTTC.

The V and J genes are TRBV27 and TRBJ2-7, with D perhaps TRBD1 (5 bases). V dropped 1 base and J dropped 2 bases, with 9 bases sitting between them. This CDR3 is 14 amino acids long. Per germline, CDR1 MNHEY and CDR2 SMNVEV (reference sequence). The CDR3 DNA sequence: TGTGCCAGCAGTTTATGGGGCCAGCCCTACGAGCAGTACTTC. Protein: CASSLWGQPYEQYF.

This clonotype was seen a handful of times. The chain uses TRBV29-1 and TRBJ2-1, with D perhaps TRBD2 (5 bases). The length of the CDR3 is 14 residues. V lost 4 bases and J lost 2, with 12 bases in between. The germline gives CDR1 SQVTM, CDR2 ANQGSEA. CDR3 in amino acids: CSVVKGETYNEQFF. The CDR3 DNA follows: TGCAGCGTTGTAAAGGGAGAAACCTACAATGAGCAGTTCTTC.

This clonotype was seen a handful of times. The chain links TRBV5-1 to TRBJ1-5, with 10 nucleotides matching TRBD1. V lost 1 base and J lost 6; bases outside the gene matches: 4. The CDR3 covers 15 residues. Per germline, CDR1 SGHRS and CDR2 YFSETQ. The CDR3 DNA reads TGCGCCAGCAGCTTGTCTGGGACAGGGGTTCAGCCCCAGCATTTT. This translates into CASSLSGTGVQPQHF.

The chain carries TRBV4-1 and TRBJ1-4; TRBD1 matches 10 bases. Germline assignment: CDR1 MGHRA and CDR2 YSYEKL. With V trimmed by 4 bases and J by 11 bases, 10 bases remained unmatched. The CDR3 runs 15 residues. The DNA of the CDR3 is TGCGCCAGCAGCCGCAGCCGGGGACAGGGGCCCAAACTGTTTTTT. Translated: CASSRSRGQGPKLFF.

The chain couples TRBV20-1 to TRBJ2-7; either TRBD1 or TRBD2 may fit D (5 bases each). Trimming shortened V by 5 bases and J by 2 bases, and 10 bases separated the two germline ends. CDR1 DFQATT and CDR2 SNEGSKA come from the germline V gene (reference sequence). This CDR3 has 12 residues. CDR3: CSAGTSTYEQYF. The CDR3 coding sequence is TGCAGTGCTGGGACGTCGACCTACGAGCAGTACTTC.

Points on this clonotype: One base away lies a much larger clone, so this may be a sequencing read error. The V and J genes are TRBV4-1 and TRBJ2-7, with 14 positions matching TRBD2. This CDR3 region has 18 residues. The junction had 10 bases not matched to a gene; V was cut back by 4 bases and J by 2 bases. Germline V gene sequence: CDR1 MGHRA, CDR2 YSYEKL. The CDR3: CASSLGTSGSRYAYEQYF. The DNA of the CDR3 is TGCGCCAGCAGCCTAGGGACTAGCGGGAGCCGATACGCCTACGAGCAGTACTTC.